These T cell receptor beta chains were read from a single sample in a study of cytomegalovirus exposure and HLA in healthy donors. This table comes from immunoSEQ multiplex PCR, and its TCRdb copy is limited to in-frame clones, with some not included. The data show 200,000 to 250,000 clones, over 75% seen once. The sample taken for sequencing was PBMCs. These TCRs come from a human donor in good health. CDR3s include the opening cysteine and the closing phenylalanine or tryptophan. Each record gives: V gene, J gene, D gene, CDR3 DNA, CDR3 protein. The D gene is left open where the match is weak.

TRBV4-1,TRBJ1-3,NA,TGCGCCAGCAGCCAAGGGGTTCGACAGGATCACACCATATATTTT,CASSQGVRQDHTIYF
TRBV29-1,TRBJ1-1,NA,TGCAGCGTGGTGAGGGGGGGATCCACTGAAGCTTTCTTT,CSVVRGGSTEAFF
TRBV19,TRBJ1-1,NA,TGTGCCAGTAGGGGCGTAGATCACCCGAACACTGAAGCTTTCTTT,CASRGVDHPNTEAFF
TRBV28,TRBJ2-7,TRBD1,TGTGCCAGCAGCAACAAACCCCCGGGACAGGGGACCCTAAAAAGCTCCTACGAGCAGTACTTC,CASSNKPPGQGTLKSSYEQYF
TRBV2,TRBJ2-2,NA,TGTGCCAGCAGGCGCACCGGGGAGCTGTTTTTT,CASRRTGELFF
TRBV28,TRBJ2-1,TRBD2,TGTGCCAGCAGTTTAACCGGCGGGAGGGGCAATGAGCAGTTCTTC,CASSLTGGRGNEQFF
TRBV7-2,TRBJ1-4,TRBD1,TGTGCCAGCAGCCCATACGGGACAGCTAATGAAAAACTGTTTTTT,CASSPYGTANEKLFF
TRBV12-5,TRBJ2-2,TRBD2,TGTGCTAGTGGGTGGTTCGCGGGAGGAACCGGGGAGCTGTTTTTT,CASGWFAGGTGELFF
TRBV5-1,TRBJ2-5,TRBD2,TGCGCCAGCAGCTCTCTACCTTGGACTAGCCAAGAGACCCAGTACTTC,CASSSLPWTSQETQYF
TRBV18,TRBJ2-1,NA,TGTGCCAGCTCACCACTATTAGCGCACTCCTACAATGAGCAGTTCTTC,CASSPLLAHSYNEQFF
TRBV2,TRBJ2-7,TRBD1,TGTGCCAGCAGGAGGGACAGCCCTTACGAGCAGTACTTC,CASRRDSPYEQYF
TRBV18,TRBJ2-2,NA,TGTGCCAGCTCACCACCTCCGGGACAAGCAAAGGTCGGGGAGCTGTTTTTT,CASSPPPGQAKVGELFF